This T cell receptor beta chain originates from a study of blood T cell repertoires in COVID-19. Study information: In each case, the material was cDNA or gDNA derived from T cells, B-cell-depleted T cells, or PBMCs.

This CDR3 is 13 amino acids long. The junction had 5 bases not matched to a gene; V was cut back by 9 bases and J by 6 bases. Germline V CDR1 and CDR2: ENHRY, SYGVKD. Per the authors' pipeline: The authors estimated nucleated cell counts from reference gene primer amplification. Sequenced by immunoSEQ multiplex PCR; TCRdb stores in-frame clones only, minus some. D and trimming come from the DNA, and the V and J calls and clone size come from that table. The table shows under 300,000 clones, with around four fifths occurring only once. The source material was peripheral blood. V gene TRBV10-3 combines with J gene TRBJ1-4, with 9 bases lining up with TRBD1. The sequence was obtained from a woman between 50 and 59 years old who had recovered from COVID-19. The CDR3 region has the DNA TGTGCCATATGGGACAGGGACTATGAAAAACTGTTTTTT. Its translation is CAIWDRDYEKLFF.